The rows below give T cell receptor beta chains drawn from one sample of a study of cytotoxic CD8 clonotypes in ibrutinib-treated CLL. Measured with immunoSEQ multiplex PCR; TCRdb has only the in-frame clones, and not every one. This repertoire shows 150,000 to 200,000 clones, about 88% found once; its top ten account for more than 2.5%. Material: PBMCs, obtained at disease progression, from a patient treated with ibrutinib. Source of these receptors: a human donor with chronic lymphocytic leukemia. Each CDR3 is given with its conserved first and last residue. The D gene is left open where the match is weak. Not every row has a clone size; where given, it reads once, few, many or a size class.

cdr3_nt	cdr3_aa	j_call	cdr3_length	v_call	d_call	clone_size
TGCGCCAGCAGCTTACAGGGGGAGGACTATGGCTACACCTTC	CASSLQGEDYGYTF	TRBJ1-2	14	TRBV5-1	TRBD1	few
TGTGCCAGCAGTTACGGACAGGGGTTCTACGAGCAGTACTTC	CASSYGQGFYEQYF	TRBJ2-7	14	TRBV6-5	TRBD1	NA
TGTGCCAGCACCCCGGACAGGGGAGCAGATACGCAGTATTTT	CASTPDRGADTQYF	TRBJ2-3	14	TRBV27	TRBD1	NA
TGTGCCAGCAGTGAAGGGGTCCAAGAGACCCAGTACTTC	CASSEGVQETQYF	TRBJ2-5	13	TRBV6-1	NA	NA
TGTGCCAGCAGCCCAGAAGTAGGTACTAGCGGGATTCTGTTCACCGGGGAGCTGTTTTTT	CASSPEVGTSGILFTGELFF	TRBJ2-2	20	TRBV28	TRBD2	NA
TGTGCCTGGAGTCTTTCAAGGTTCATGGGACAGAGCAATCAGCCCCAGCATTTT	CAWSLSRFMGQSNQPQHF	TRBJ1-5	18	TRBV30	TRBD1	NA
TGTGCCACTGACCCACGAGCGGGAGGGCCGATCGGGGAGCTGTTTTTT	CATDPRAGGPIGELFF	TRBJ2-2	16	TRBV6-6	TRBD2	NA
TGTGCCAGCAGTGCCTCCGGGACAGGTTCTGGGGCCAACGTCCTGACTTTC	CASSASGTGSGANVLTF	TRBJ2-6	17	TRBV6-1	TRBD1	NA
TGTGCCAGCAGCGTAGGTGCGACCCGGGGGCTCGAGCAGTACTTC	CASSVGATRGLEQYF	TRBJ2-7	15	TRBV9	NA	NA
TGTGCCAGCAGCACCCCCGGGACAGGGTTTATAGGCTACACCTTC	CASSTPGTGFIGYTF	TRBJ1-2	15	TRBV11-3	TRBD1	NA
TGTGCCAGCAGCTTCCCGGGACATCCCCACTTC	CASSFPGHPHF	TRBJ2-7	11	TRBV7-9	NA	NA
TGTGCCAGCAGCTCCTTTAGTAAGGCGTATGGCTACACCTTC	CASSSFSKAYGYTF	TRBJ1-2	14	TRBV11-2	NA	NA
TGTGCCAGCAATAGGGGGGAGAACACTGAAGCTTTCTTT	CASNRGENTEAFF	TRBJ1-1	13	TRBV6-5	NA	NA
TGCGCCAGCAGCCAAGTTGCTACGGGCACAGATACGCAGTATTTT	CASSQVATGTDTQYF	TRBJ2-3	15	TRBV4-3	NA	NA
TGTGCCTGGAGTGTTCTGGCGGGAGAAGGGTGGGGGACCCAGTACTTC	CAWSVLAGEGWGTQYF	TRBJ2-5	16	TRBV30	TRBD2	NA
TGTGCCAGCAGCTTAGCTCGGACAGACCGGAACACTGAAGCTTTCTTT	CASSLARTDRNTEAFF	TRBJ1-1	16	TRBV7-9	NA	NA
TGTGCCAGCAGCTCTCGGGAGGGCCGTGAGACCCAGTACTTC	CASSSREGRETQYF	TRBJ2-5	14	TRBV5-4	TRBD2	few
TGTGCCAGCAACCCGCGGGACCCTGGAAACACCATATATTTT	CASNPRDPGNTIYF	TRBJ1-3	14	TRBV5-5	NA	NA
TGTGCCAGCAGTCCACCGTCCGGGACTAGCGGGAGTCCTTTTGCAGATACGCAGTATTTT	CASSPPSGTSGSPFADTQYF	TRBJ2-3	20	TRBV27	TRBD2	NA
TGCGCCAGCAGCTTGTGGGGGAACACTGAAGCTTTCTTT	CASSLWGNTEAFF	TRBJ1-1	13	TRBV5-1	NA	NA
TGTGCCAGCAGCCCCGGGACAGCCTACGAGCAGTACTTC	CASSPGTAYEQYF	TRBJ2-7	13	TRBV6-6	TRBD1	few
TGCGCCAGCAGAAGAGGGGAGGCAACTAATGAAAAACTGTTTTTT	CASRRGEATNEKLFF	TRBJ1-4	15	TRBV5-1	NA	NA
TGTGCCAGCAGCCAGGGGACTAGCGGAGTCTACAATGAGCAGTTCTTC	CASSQGTSGVYNEQFF	TRBJ2-1	16	TRBV7-8	TRBD2	once
TGTGCCAGCAGGCCCGGGACAGGACATGGCTACACCTTC	CASRPGTGHGYTF	TRBJ1-2	13	TRBV6-6	TRBD1	NA
TGTGCCAGTGGGTTTTCTAGCGACTCCTACGAGCAGTACTTC	CASGFSSDSYEQYF	TRBJ2-7	14	TRBV19	NA	NA
TGTGCCAGCAGTTTCGTGGGGGAGGGCCGGGAAGATACGCAGTATTTT	CASSFVGEGREDTQYF	TRBJ2-3	16	TRBV28	TRBD2	once
TGCGCCAGCAGCCGTCAGGAGGGGACAGATACGCAGTATTTT	CASSRQEGTDTQYF	TRBJ2-3	14	TRBV5-1	NA	NA
TGTGCCAGCAGCCGCCCGGGCCTAGGCACCGGGGAGCTGTTTTTT	CASSRPGLGTGELFF	TRBJ2-2	15	TRBV5-5	NA	NA
TGTGCCAGCAGCCCGAGGACAGGGGCACTGAACACTGAAGCTTTCTTT	CASSPRTGALNTEAFF	TRBJ1-1	16	TRBV7-3	TRBD1	few
TGTGCCAGCAGCGGAATAGCGGGAGGGTCGTACAATGAGCAGTTCTTC	CASSGIAGGSYNEQFF	TRBJ2-1	16	TRBV9	TRBD2	NA
TGTGCCAGTAGCCTCGGGACTAGTCGACGCGAGCAGTTCTTC	CASSLGTSRREQFF	TRBJ2-1	14	TRBV19	TRBD2	once
TGTGCCAGTAGTCGAAGCGTCAGCTCCTACAATGAGCAGTTCTTC	CASSRSVSSYNEQFF	TRBJ2-1	15	TRBV19	NA	NA
TGTGCCAGCAGCTACCGGACAGGTTCCGAAGAGACCCAGTACTTC	CASSYRTGSEETQYF	TRBJ2-5	15	TRBV11-3	TRBD1	NA
TGTGCCAGCAGCTTAAAGCGTGGACAGCAAAATGGCTACACCTTC	CASSLKRGQQNGYTF	TRBJ1-2	15	TRBV7-2	NA	NA
TGCGCCACGTCAACCAGAGACACCGGGGAGCTGTTTTTT	CATSTRDTGELFF	TRBJ2-2	13	TRBV10-1	NA	NA
TGCGCCAGCAGCCAAGGACTAGCGGGAGAGAGCTCCTACAATGAGCAGTTCTTC	CASSQGLAGESSYNEQFF	TRBJ2-1	18	TRBV4-3	TRBD2	once
TGTGCCAGCAGTCGTCGGGCCACTGAAGCTTTCTTT	CASSRRATEAFF	TRBJ1-1	12	TRBV2	NA	NA
TGTGCCAGCAGCCCCTGGGAGACCCAGTACTTC	CASSPWETQYF	TRBJ2-5	11	TRBV7-9	NA	once
TGTGCCAGCAGCTGGGGGGACAGGGGGCTAAACGAGCAGTACTTC	CASSWGDRGLNEQYF	TRBJ2-7	15	TRBV7-2	TRBD1	NA
TGTGCCAGCAGCTTAGAGGGAGGGTCAGAGACCCAGTACTTC	CASSLEGGSETQYF	TRBJ2-5	14	TRBV11-3	TRBD2	NA
TGTGCCAGCAGCCTAGGACAGGGGGCACGGGAGACCCAGTACTTC	CASSLGQGARETQYF	TRBJ2-5	15	TRBV11-3	TRBD1	NA
TGCGCCAGCAGCTTGCGCGGAGGGCGCTACGAGCAGTACTTC	CASSLRGGRYEQYF	TRBJ2-7	14	TRBV5-1	NA	NA
TGTGCCAGCAGCGTGGGACAAGGACTAGCGGGAGGTAAAGAGACCCAGTACTTC	CASSVGQGLAGGKETQYF	TRBJ2-5	18	TRBV9	TRBD2	NA
TGCAGCGTTGAGGATAGGACAGGGGTGAGTGGCTACACCTTC	CSVEDRTGVSGYTF	TRBJ1-2	14	TRBV29-1	TRBD1	once
TGTGCCAGCAGAGGGACTAGCGGGTACTACGAGCAGTACTTC	CASRGTSGYYEQYF	TRBJ2-7	14	TRBV2	TRBD2	NA
TGTGCCAGCAGACTTGATCTCACCGGGGAGCTGTTTTTT	CASRLDLTGELFF	TRBJ2-2	13	TRBV25-1	NA	NA
TGTGCCAGTAGTATGGAGGGAGTTCTCTATGGCTACACCTTC	CASSMEGVLYGYTF	TRBJ1-2	14	TRBV19	NA	NA
TGTGCCAGCACCTCGGACAGGGGGTATGAAGAGCAGTACTTC	CASTSDRGYEEQYF	TRBJ2-7	14	TRBV6-6	TRBD1	NA
TGTGCCAGCAGTCCGCGGAGGGCCTGGGAGACCCAGTACTTC	CASSPRRAWETQYF	TRBJ2-5	14	TRBV27	NA	NA
TGTGCCAGCAGTTACGGGACAGGGGGTCAGCCCCAGCATTTT	CASSYGTGGQPQHF	TRBJ1-5	14	TRBV6-5	TRBD1	NA
TGTGCCATAGACAGTCAATTGGGGGGCAATCAGCCCCAGCATTTT	CAIDSQLGGNQPQHF	TRBJ1-5	15	TRBV30	NA	once
TGTGCCAGCAGTGAAGCGCAACTAGCGGTCACAGATACGCAGTATTTT	CASSEAQLAVTDTQYF	TRBJ2-3	16	TRBV2	TRBD2	NA
TGTGCCAGCAGCGATTCCGGCTACACCTTC	CASSDSGYTF	TRBJ1-2	10	TRBV28	NA	NA
TGTGCCAGCAGTTTACAGCGGGAAGCCTACAATGAGCAGTTCTTC	CASSLQREAYNEQFF	TRBJ2-1	15	TRBV28	TRBD2	NA
TGTGCCAGCTCACCCTCAGACAGGAGGAACACTGAAGCTTTCTTT	CASSPSDRRNTEAFF	TRBJ1-1	15	TRBV18	NA	NA
TGTGCCAGCAGAATTGGACGGAGCTACGAGCAGTACTTC	CASRIGRSYEQYF	TRBJ2-7	13	TRBV27	NA	once